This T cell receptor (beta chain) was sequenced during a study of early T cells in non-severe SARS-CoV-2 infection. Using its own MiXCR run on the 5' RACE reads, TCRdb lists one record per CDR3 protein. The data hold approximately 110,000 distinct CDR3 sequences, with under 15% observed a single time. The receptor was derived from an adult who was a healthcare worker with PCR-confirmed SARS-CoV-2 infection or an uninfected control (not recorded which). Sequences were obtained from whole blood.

The CDR3 loop is CASSLGTPPVYEQYF. In DNA form, the CDR3 reads TGCGCCAGCAGCTTGGGGACGCCGCCAGTATACGAGCAGTACTTC. The V gene is TRBV5-1, the J gene TRBJ2-7; D is undetermined. The CDR3 is 15 residues long. Germline values: CDR1 SGHRS, CDR2 YFSETQ. The V and J ends lost 0 bases and 4 bases respectively, with 14 bases between them.